These 23 T cell receptor beta chains were all obtained from the same sample, sequenced in a study of blood T cell repertoires in COVID-19. TCRdb's copy holds only in-frame clones and misses some; the assay was immunoSEQ multiplex PCR. The sample lists approximately 100,000 clones, about 80% seen once, with 6.3% in the top ten. The sequenced material came from peripheral blood. These receptors were collected from a man between 60 and 75 years old with acute or convalescent COVID-19.

The table lists this clone with a count of one. The chain carries TRBV12-3 or TRBV12-4 and TRBJ2-1; a weak D match, TRBD2 (7 bases). CDR3 length: 13 residues. Trimming took 3 bases from V and 9 from J, leaving 12 bases between them. CDR3: CASSFRGGGEQFF. For the CDR3, the DNA is TGTGCCAGCAGTTTTCGGGGAGGGGGTGAGCAGTTCTTC.

The chain carries TRBV10-3 and TRBJ2-1, with D perhaps TRBD1 (6 bases). Trimming took 6 bases from V and 8 from J, leaving 14 bases between them. This CDR3 spans 13 amino acids. Germline-derived CDR1 and CDR2 are ENHRY and SYGVKD. CDR3 coding DNA: TGTGCCATCAGAGAACAGGGTTATGATGAGCAGTTCTTC. It specifies CAIREQGYDEQFF.

The chain joins TRBV3-1 (or the pseudogene TRBV3-2) to TRBJ1-1; no reliable D call. Germline CDR1 and CDR2: LGHDT and YNNKEL (reference sequence). Trimming took 3 bases from V and 1 from J, leaving 9 bases between them. The CDR3 is made up of 14 amino acids. The CDR3 DNA follows: TGTGCCAGCAGCCAGGACTTATCGAACACTGAAGCTTTCTTT. It yields the protein CASSQDLSNTEAFF.

V and J are TRBV14 and TRBJ1-2; D is undetermined. The CDR3 contains 14 residues. Trimming took 1 base from V and 2 from J, leaving 8 bases between them. Germline CDR1 reads SGHDN; CDR2 reads FVKESK. The CDR3 bases are TGTGCCAGCAGCCAAGGTGAAGCGAACTATGGCTACACCTTC. Translation gives CASSQGEANYGYTF.

This clone has just a few counts. This chain joins TRBV6-2 or TRBV6-3 and TRBJ1-4; 9 nucleotides agree with TRBD1. CDR3 length: 15 residues. The germline CDR1 and CDR2 sequences are MNHEY and SVGEGT. Trimming at V came to 4 bases and at J to 4 bases, leaving 4 bases not matched to a gene. The CDR3, as DNA: TGTGCCAGCAGTTCCGGGACAGGGAATAATGAAAAACTGTTTTTT. Its protein product is CASSSGTGNNEKLFF.

The chain couples TRBV6-2 or TRBV6-3 to TRBJ2-1; 9 bases match TRBD1. Losses at the gene ends were 4 bases for V and 6 bases for J; bases not matched to a gene: 10. This CDR3 comprises 16 residues. Germline CDR1 is MNHEY and CDR2 is SVGEGT. CDR3 nucleotides: TGTGCCAGCAGTTGGACCCCGGGACAGGGTGGCAATGAGCAGTTCTTC. Amino acid sequence: CASSWTPGQGGNEQFF.

This rearrangement joins TRBV7-8 to TRBJ1-3; the match to TRBD1 covers 7 bases. The CDR3 is made up of 15 amino acids. Trimming at V came to 1 base and at J to 4 bases, leaving 4 bases not matched to a gene. Germline loops: CDR1 SGHVS, CDR2 FQNEAQ. The CDR3 is CASSLGTGAGNTIYF. CDR3 in DNA: TGTGCCAGCAGCTTAGGTACAGGGGCCGGAAACACCATATATTTT.

The V call is TRBV27, the J call TRBJ2-1, with D possibly being TRBD1 (6 bases). The V gene lost 6 bases and the J gene lost 5 bases, with 11 bases spanning the gap. CDR1 is MNHEY and CDR2 is SMNVEV in the germline V gene (reference sequence). The CDR3 is 13 residues long. CDR3 sequence (DNA): TGTGCCAGCAGCTCGGGGACAAACAATGAGCAGTTCTTC. Protein sequence: CASSSGTNNEQFF.

In its sample, this clone was seen a few times. The chain recombines TRBV9 with TRBJ2-7, with 9 positions matching TRBD1. V lost 3 bases to trimming and J lost 3 bases; unmatched junction nucleotides: 7. Germline V gene sequence: CDR1 SGDLS, CDR2 YYNGEE. The CDR3 sequence is 15 residues long. The CDR3: CASSGTPGQGYEQYF. As DNA, the CDR3 is TGTGCCAGCAGCGGGACCCCGGGACAGGGCTACGAGCAGTACTTC.

V and J are TRBV2 and TRBJ2-7; 11 bases agree with TRBD2. Germline V gives CDR1 SNHLY, CDR2 FYNNEI. This CDR3 comprises 16 residues. The V gene end was trimmed by 2 bases and the J gene end by 1 base; junction bases not matched to a gene: 4. As DNA, the CDR3 is TGTGCCAGCAGTGAATCTCTAGCGGGGGGTTCCTACGAGCAGTACTTC. Protein product: CASSESLAGGSYEQYF.

CDR3 in amino acids: CASSSRGTIGELFF. Written as DNA, the CDR3 is TGTGCCAGCAGCAGTAGGGGGACGATCGGGGAGCTGTTTTTT. V and J are TRBV7-2 and TRBJ2-2; weak D call: TRBD1 (6 bases). Between the trimmed V and J ends, which lost 5 bases and 7 bases, there was a span of 14 bases. In germline, CDR1 is SGHTA, CDR2 FQGNSA. There are 14 residues in the CDR3.

The count of this clone is one. The genes are TRBV28 and TRBJ1-2; 10 bases agree with TRBD1. The CDR3 length is 15 residues. CDR1 is MDHEN and CDR2 is SYDVKM in the germline V gene. J lost 8 bases, V lost 6 bases, and 12 bases had no gene match. Here the CDR3 reads CASRSTGGPRGGYTF. In DNA, the CDR3 is TGTGCCAGCAGATCGACAGGGGGCCCCCGGGGGGGCTACACCTTC.

The chain joins TRBV4-1 to TRBJ1-1; D not certain. Trimming took 1 base from V and 1 from J, leaving 10 bases between them. The V gene's germline CDR1 is MGHRA and CDR2 YSYEKL. The CDR3 has 15 amino acids. DNA for the CDR3: TGCGCCAGCAGCCAAGCGAGCGTCCGGAACACTGAAGCTTTCTTT. Encoded protein: CASSQASVRNTEAFF.

V gene TRBV9 combines with J gene TRBJ1-5; unclear D gene. Trimming shortened V by 0 bases and J by 3 bases, and 10 bases separated the two germline ends. The CDR3 runs 15 residues. The V gene's germline CDR1 is SGDLS and CDR2 YYNGEE. In DNA form, the CDR3 reads TGTGCCAGCAGCGTAGGGGAGAACTACAATCAGCCCCAGCATTTT. This translates into CASSVGENYNQPQHF. The complete variable domain, with remaining parts taken from reference TRBV9 and TRBJ1-5, reads DSGVTQTPKHLITATGQRVTLRCSPRSGDLSVYWYQQSLDQGLQFLIQYYNGEERAKGNILERFSAQQFPDLHSELNLSSLELGDSALYFCASSVGENYNQPQHFGDGTRLSIL.

The rearrangement links TRBV19 to TRBJ1-1; possibly TRBD1 for D (6 bases). The V gene lost 8 bases and the J gene lost 4 bases, with 11 bases spanning the gap. The CDR3 is 12 amino acids. In germline, CDR1 is LNHDA, CDR2 SQIVND (reference sequence). In DNA form, the CDR3 reads TGTGCCAGTTCTGCGGGGGCCACTGAAGCTTTCTTT. Protein sequence: CASSAGATEAFF.

This chain links TRBV2 with TRBJ1-3; unclear D gene. V was pared by 6 bases and J by 0 bases, with 12 bases between. This CDR3 is built from 15 residues. Per the germline V gene, CDR1 is SNHLY and CDR2 is FYNNEI. The CDR3 reads CASRLEGNSGNTIYF. For the CDR3, the DNA is TGTGCCAGCAGACTAGAGGGCAACTCTGGAAACACCATATATTTT.

This clone was recorded a few times. The chain carries TRBV23-1 and TRBJ1-6; D gene uncertain. TRBV23-1 is recorded as an ORF, its role being uncertain. This CDR3 has 14 residues. V lost 8 bases and J lost 6, with 14 bases in between. Here the CDR3 reads CASCRGRSNSPLHF. CDR3 coding DNA: TGCGCCAGCTGCCGCGGGCGGAGTAATTCACCCCTCCACTTT.

The rearrangement joins TRBV30 to TRBJ1-4, with D maybe TRBD1 (5 bases). The CDR3 sequence is 15 residues long. From germline, CDR1 is GTSNPN and CDR2 SVGIG (reference sequence). Deletions cut 0 bases from V and 3 bases from J, with 11 bases between. The CDR3 DNA reads as TGTGCCTGGAGTGTACGCAGGGCGTCTAATGAAAAACTGTTTTTT. The encoded protein is CAWSVRRASNEKLFF.

The table lists this clone with a count of one. The chain recombines TRBV19 with TRBJ2-3; 13 positions match TRBD2. The V and J ends lost 4 bases and 2 bases, in that order; junction bases with no gene match: 6. Looked up from germline, CDR1 is LNHDA and CDR2 is SQIVND (reference sequence). The CDR3 extends over 17 amino acids. The CDR3 nucleotides read TGTGCCAGTAGTAGCTCAGGACTAGCGGGGGCCACAGATACGCAGTATTTT. Its protein is CASSSSGLAGATDTQYF.

The CDR3 here is CASSLSVGNTIYF. CDR3 sequence (DNA): TGTGCCAGCAGTCTCTCGGTTGGAAACACCATATATTTT. The rearrangement joins TRBV6-2 or TRBV6-3 to TRBJ1-3, with D uncertain. The CDR3 covers 13 residues. V was pared by 5 bases and J by 3 bases, with 8 bases between. The germline CDR1 and CDR2 sequences are MNHEY and SVGEGT.

The chain recombines TRBV30 with TRBJ1-1; no definite D call. V was pared by 3 bases and J by 1 base, with 6 bases between. CDR3 length equals 12 residues. Germline V lookup: CDR1 GTSNPN, CDR2 SVGIG (reference sequence). The CDR3 DNA follows: TGTGCCTGGAGAACTGGGAACACTGAAGCTTTCTTT. Translating it yields CAWRTGNTEAFF.

This clone was seen only a few times. V usage is TRBV12-3 or TRBV12-4 and J usage is TRBJ1-1; D call uncertain. The CDR3 is made up of 12 amino acids. V lost 7 bases, J lost 10 bases, and 16 bases lay in between. The CDR3 DNA reads as TGTGCCAGCATCAATCGGGTGGCGGCAGCTTTCTTT. Amino acid sequence: CASINRVAAAFF.

The chain joins TRBV6-2 or TRBV6-3 to TRBJ1-2, with 7 bases matching TRBD1. The germline CDR1 and CDR2 sequences are MNHEY and SVGEGT. Losses at the gene ends were 6 bases for V and 5 bases for J; bases not matched to a gene: 12. The CDR3 length is 15 residues. CDR3 sequence: CASSSDRAQDYGYTF. For the CDR3, the DNA is TGTGCCAGCAGCAGCGACAGGGCGCAGGATTATGGCTACACCTTC.